The 8 T cell receptor beta chains below come from one sample, sequenced in a study of CXCR3-negative and CXCR3-positive naive CD8 T cells. Study-wide findings and caveats: CXCR3-positive naive cells had TRB CDR3s that were more hydrophobic than CXCR3-negative naive cells had.

What these receptors recognize is not known. The method, 5' RACE with UMI labels, was used to prepare the TRB cDNA libraries. TCRdb re-called the 5' RACE reads and catalogs CDR3 proteins one per entry, DNA excluded. The sample shows some 150,000 distinct CDR3 sequences, and around 0.3% sits with its ten largest clones. Sequencing was done on a sample of naive CXCR3+ CD8+ T cells from blood. This sample's subset: CD45RO-CCR7+CD27+CD95- naive CD8+ T cells expressing CXCR3 (TNR3+). Source of these receptors: a human donor in good health. Some clones in this sample may be carry-over from other donors' samples.

This sequence joins TRBV29-1 and TRBJ2-2; TCRdb's D call of TRBD1 is untestable without DNA. CDR1 SQVTM and CDR2 ANQGSEA come from the germline V gene. There are 15 residues in the CDR3. This CDR3 reads CSVKAGRSNTGELFF.

The chain has TRBV27 and TRBJ2-1; the D gene TCRdb calls, TRBD2, cannot be checked with no DNA. CDR3 size: 15 residues. CDR1 and CDR2 from the germline V gene are MNHEY and SMNVEV (reference sequence). This CDR3 is CASSSYQRGEIEQFF.

The chain employs TRBV5-1 and TRBJ1-1; TCRdb's D call of TRBD1 is untestable without DNA. The CDR3 spans 14 residues. CDR1 is SGHRS, CDR2 YFSETQ, per germline. This CDR3 reads CASSLGWGYTEAFF.

The rearrangement joins TRBV5-1 to TRBJ1-4; TCRdb indicates TRBD1, and absent DNA this call remains unverified. CDR3 length equals 17 residues. The germline V gene has CDR1 SGHRS and CDR2 YFSETQ. The CDR3 sequence is CASSLGLRGRTDEKLFF.

V gene TRBV11-2 combines with J gene TRBJ2-7; TCRdb lists TRBD2, though no DNA is available to test this call. The CDR3 covers 16 residues. Germline lookup yields CDR1 SGHAT and CDR2 FQNNGV. The CDR3 loop is CASSLGGGSGGIEQYF.

This chain uses TRBV7-9 with TRBJ1-4; the D gene TCRdb calls, TRBD1, cannot be checked with no DNA. This CDR3 comprises 16 residues. Germline assignment: CDR1 SEHNR and CDR2 FQNEAQ (reference sequence). The CDR3 sequence: CASSEPQDRGDEKLFF. Full variable domain (missing parts from reference TRBV7-9 and TRBJ1-4): DTGVSQNPRHKITKRGQNVTFRCDPISEHNRLYWYRQTLGQGPEFLTYFQNEAQLEKSRLLSDRFSAERPKGSFSTLEIQRTEQGDSAMYLCASSEPQDRGDEKLFFGSGTQLSVL.

The chain employs TRBV5-6 and TRBJ2-1; TCRdb indicates TRBD1, and absent DNA this call remains unverified. Per germline, CDR1 SGHDT and CDR2 YYEEEE. The CDR3 has 16 residues. This chain's CDR3 is CASSPRWGYPPNEQFF.

The rearrangement links TRBV7-9 to TRBJ2-7; TCRdb outputs TRBD2, but without DNA this stays unchecked. The germline CDR1 and CDR2 sequences are SEHNR and FQNEAQ (reference sequence). The CDR3 is 13 amino acids. The CDR3 is CASSSGEGGEQYF.